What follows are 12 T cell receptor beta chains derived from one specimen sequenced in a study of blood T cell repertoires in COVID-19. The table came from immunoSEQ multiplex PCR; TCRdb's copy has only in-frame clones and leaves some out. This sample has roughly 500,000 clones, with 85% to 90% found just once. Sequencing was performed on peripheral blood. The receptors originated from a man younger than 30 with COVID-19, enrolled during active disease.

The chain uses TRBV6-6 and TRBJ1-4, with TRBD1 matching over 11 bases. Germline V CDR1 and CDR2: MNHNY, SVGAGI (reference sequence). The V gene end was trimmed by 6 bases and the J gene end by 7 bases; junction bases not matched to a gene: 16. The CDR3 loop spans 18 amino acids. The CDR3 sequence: CASRRNLGFGTGGEKLFF. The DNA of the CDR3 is TGTGCCAGCAGACGAAACCTTGGTTTTGGGACAGGGGGTGAAAAACTGTTTTTT.

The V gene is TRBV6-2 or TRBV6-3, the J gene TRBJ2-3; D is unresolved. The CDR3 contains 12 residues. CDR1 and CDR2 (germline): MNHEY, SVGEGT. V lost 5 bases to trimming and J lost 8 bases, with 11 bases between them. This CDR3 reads CASSPSRGTQYF. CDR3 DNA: TGTGCCAGCAGTCCCTCTCGAGGTACGCAGTATTTT.

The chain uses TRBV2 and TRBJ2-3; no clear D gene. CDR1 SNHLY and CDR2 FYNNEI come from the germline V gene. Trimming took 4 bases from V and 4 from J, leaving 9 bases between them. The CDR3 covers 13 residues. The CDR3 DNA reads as TGTGCCAGCAGTGTTAGTATGTCAGATACGCAGTATTTT. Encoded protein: CASSVSMSDTQYF.

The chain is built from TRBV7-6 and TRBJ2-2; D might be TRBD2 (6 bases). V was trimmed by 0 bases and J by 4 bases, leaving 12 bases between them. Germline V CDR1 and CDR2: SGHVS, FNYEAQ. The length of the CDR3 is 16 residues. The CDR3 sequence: CASSLAAGPSTGELFF. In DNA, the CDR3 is TGTGCCAGCAGCTTAGCCGCGGGACCCTCCACCGGGGAGCTGTTTTTT.

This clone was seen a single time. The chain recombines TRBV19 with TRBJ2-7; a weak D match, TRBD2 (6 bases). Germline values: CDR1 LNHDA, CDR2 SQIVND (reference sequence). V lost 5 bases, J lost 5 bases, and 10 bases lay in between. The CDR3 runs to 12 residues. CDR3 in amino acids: CASSPGVHEQYF. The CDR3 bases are TGTGCCAGTAGTCCGGGAGTCCACGAGCAGTACTTC. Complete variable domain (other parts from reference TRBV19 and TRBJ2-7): DGGITQSPKYLFRKEGQNVTLSCEQNLNHDAMYWYRQDPGQGLRLIYYSQIVNDFQKGDIAEGYSVSREKKESFPLTVTSAQKNPTAFYLCASSPGVHEQYFGPGTRLTVT.

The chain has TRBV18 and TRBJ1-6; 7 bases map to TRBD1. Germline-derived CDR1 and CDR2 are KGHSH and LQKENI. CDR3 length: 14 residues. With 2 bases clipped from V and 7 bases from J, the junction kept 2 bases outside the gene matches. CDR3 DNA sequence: TGTGCCAGCTCACCAGACAGGGTAAATTCACCCCTCCACTTT. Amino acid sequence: CASSPDRVNSPLHF.

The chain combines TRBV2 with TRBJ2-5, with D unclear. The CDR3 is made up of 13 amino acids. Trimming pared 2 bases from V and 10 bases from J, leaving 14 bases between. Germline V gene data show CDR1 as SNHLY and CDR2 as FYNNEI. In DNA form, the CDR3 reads TGTGCCAGCAGTGAAACCCTTCTCGCCGGCCAGTACTTC. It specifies CASSETLLAGQYF.

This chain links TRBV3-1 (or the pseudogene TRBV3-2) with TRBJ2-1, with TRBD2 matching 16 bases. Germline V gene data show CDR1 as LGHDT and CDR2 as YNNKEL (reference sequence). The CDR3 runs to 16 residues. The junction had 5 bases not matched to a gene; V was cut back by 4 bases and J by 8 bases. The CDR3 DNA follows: TGTGCCAGCAGCCTGGGACTAGCGGGGGGGCCGGATGAGCAGTTCTTC. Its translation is CASSLGLAGGPDEQFF.

Here the CDR3 DNA reads TGTGCCAGCAGTTACTCGCAGGGTATGAACACTGAAGCTTTCTTT. This gives the protein CASSYSQGMNTEAFF. The chain links TRBV6-6 to TRBJ1-1, with a weak D call TRBD1 (5 bases). V shed 0 bases and J shed 0 bases, with 8 bases lying between them. The CDR3 extends over 15 amino acids. Germline CDR1 and CDR2: MNHNY and SVGAGI (reference sequence).

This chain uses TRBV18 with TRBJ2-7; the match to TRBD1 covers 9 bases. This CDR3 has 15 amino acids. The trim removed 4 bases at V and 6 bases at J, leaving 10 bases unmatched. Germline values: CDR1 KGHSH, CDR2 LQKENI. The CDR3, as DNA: TGTGCCAGCTCACACGGACAGGGGTCGGTCGGCGAGCAGTACTTC. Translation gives CASSHGQGSVGEQYF.

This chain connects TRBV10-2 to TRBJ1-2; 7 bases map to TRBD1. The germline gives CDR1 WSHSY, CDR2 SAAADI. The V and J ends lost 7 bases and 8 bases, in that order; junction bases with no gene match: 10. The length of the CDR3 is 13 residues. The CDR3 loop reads CASTSVTGSGYTF. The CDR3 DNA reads TGCGCCAGCACGAGCGTGACAGGGAGCGGCTACACCTTC.

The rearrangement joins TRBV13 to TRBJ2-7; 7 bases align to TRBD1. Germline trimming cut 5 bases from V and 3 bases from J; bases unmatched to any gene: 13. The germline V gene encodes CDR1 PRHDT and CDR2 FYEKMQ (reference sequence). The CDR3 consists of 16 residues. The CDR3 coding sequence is TGTGCCAGCAGCACGACAGGGAATGGAATTGACTACGAGCAGTACTTC. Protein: CASSTTGNGIDYEQYF.